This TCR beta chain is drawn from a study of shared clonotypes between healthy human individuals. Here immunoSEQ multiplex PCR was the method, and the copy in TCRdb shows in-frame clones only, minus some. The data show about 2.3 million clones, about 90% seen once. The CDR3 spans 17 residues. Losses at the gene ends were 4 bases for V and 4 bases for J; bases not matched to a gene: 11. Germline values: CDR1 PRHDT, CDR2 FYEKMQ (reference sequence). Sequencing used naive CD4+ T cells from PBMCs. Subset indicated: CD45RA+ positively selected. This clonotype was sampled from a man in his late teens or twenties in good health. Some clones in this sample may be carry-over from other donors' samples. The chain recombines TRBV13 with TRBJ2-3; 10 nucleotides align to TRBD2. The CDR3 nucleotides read TGTGCCAGCAGCTCACCTCTAGCGGGAGTTCTCCCAGATACGCAGTATTTT. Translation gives CASSSPLAGVLPDTQYF. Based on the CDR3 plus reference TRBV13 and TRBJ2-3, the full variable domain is AAGVIQSPRHLIKEKRETATLKCYPIPRHDTVYWYQQGPGQDPQFLISFYEKMQSDKGSIPDRFSAQQFSDYHSELNMSSLELGDSALYFCASSSPLAGVLPDTQYFGPGTRLTVL.